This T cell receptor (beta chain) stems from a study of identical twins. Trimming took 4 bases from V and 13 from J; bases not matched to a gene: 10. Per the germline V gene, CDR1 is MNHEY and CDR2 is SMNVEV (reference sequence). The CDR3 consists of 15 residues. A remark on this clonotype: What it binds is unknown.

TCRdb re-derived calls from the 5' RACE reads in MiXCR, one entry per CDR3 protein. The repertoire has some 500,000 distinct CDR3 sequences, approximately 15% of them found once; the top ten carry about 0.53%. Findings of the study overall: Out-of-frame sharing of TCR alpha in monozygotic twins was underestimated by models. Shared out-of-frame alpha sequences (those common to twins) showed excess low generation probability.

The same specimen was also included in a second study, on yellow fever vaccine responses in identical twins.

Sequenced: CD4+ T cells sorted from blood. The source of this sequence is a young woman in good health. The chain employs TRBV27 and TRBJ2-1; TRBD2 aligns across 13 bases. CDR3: CASSSQTSGRLLQFF. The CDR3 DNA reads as TGTGCCAGCAGTTCCCAGACTAGCGGGAGGCTTCTCCAGTTCTTC.